This TCR beta chain was profiled in a study of blood T cell repertoires in COVID-19. This clone was picked up many times. This CDR3 spans 18 amino acids. With V trimmed by 3 bases and J by 0 bases, 16 bases remained unmatched. Per the germline V gene, CDR1 is DFQATT and CDR2 is SNEGSKA (reference sequence). Authors' analysis steps: Reference gene primer amplification yielded estimated nucleated cell counts. Repertoires were generated with immunoSEQ multiplex PCR, while TCRdb's copy carries only in-frame clones and drops some. That table furnishes V, J and clone size, whereas the DNA furnished D and trimming. In the table there are fewer than 250,000 clones, 82% of which are singletons.

The sample comprised peripheral blood. This sequence joins TRBV20-1 and TRBJ2-7, with 8 nucleotides matching TRBD1. The clonotype originates from a middle-aged woman with acute or convalescent COVID-19. The CDR3 reads CSASAEGQTGGNSYEQYF. Here the CDR3 DNA reads TGCAGTGCTAGTGCAGAGGGGCAAACAGGGGGTAACTCCTACGAGCAGTACTTC.